This is a list of T cell receptor beta chains from one sample in a study of shared clonotypes between healthy human individuals. Sequenced by immunoSEQ multiplex PCR; TCRdb stores in-frame clones only, minus some. The sample has hundreds of thousands of clones; roughly 95% are singletons. The sample consisted of naive CD8+ T cells sorted from blood. The receptors originated from a woman in her 30s in good health. The CDR3 runs from the conserved cysteine through the conserved F or W. The order of the fields is D gene, clone size, V gene, J gene, CDR3 DNA, CDR3 protein. The D gene is left open where the match is weak. The size of a clone is reported for some rows only, either as once, few or many, or as a class for expanded clones.

D gene: .; clone size: .; V gene: TRBV27; J gene: TRBJ2-7; CDR3 DNA: TGTGCCAGCAGTTTAGGAGGGGGCAACGAGCAGTACTTC; CDR3 protein: CASSLGGGNEQYF
D gene: .; clone size: .; V gene: TRBV7-9; J gene: TRBJ2-7; CDR3 DNA: TGTGCCAGCAGCTTAGATCTTGCCTACGAGCAGTACTTC; CDR3 protein: CASSLDLAYEQYF
D gene: TRBD2; clone size: .; V gene: TRBV4-1; J gene: TRBJ2-7; CDR3 DNA: TGCGCCAGCAGCCAAGCCCCGGGGTTAGCGGGAGATGGCTACGAGCAGTACTTC; CDR3 protein: CASSQAPGLAGDGYEQYF
D gene: .; clone size: once; V gene: TRBV2; J gene: TRBJ2-7; CDR3 DNA: TGTGCCACCGAGGGCGGGACTGGTGTCTACGAGCAGTACTTC; CDR3 protein: CATEGGTGVYEQYF
D gene: TRBD2; clone size: .; V gene: TRBV28; J gene: TRBJ2-5; CDR3 DNA: TGTGCCAGCAGTTTATGGGCTAGCGGAACTCAAGAGACCCAGTACTTC; CDR3 protein: CASSLWASGTQETQYF
D gene: TRBD2; clone size: once; V gene: TRBV6-5; J gene: TRBJ2-7; CDR3 DNA: TGTGCCAGCAGTTACTCGGGGACTAGCGGGGACGAGCAGTACTTC; CDR3 protein: CASSYSGTSGDEQYF
D gene: .; clone size: .; V gene: TRBV11-2; J gene: TRBJ2-3; CDR3 DNA: TGTGCCAGCAGCTCCCTAAGCGTGTACTCTAGCACAGATACGCAGTATTTT; CDR3 protein: CASSSLSVYSSTDTQYF
D gene: TRBD2; clone size: .; V gene: TRBV2; J gene: TRBJ2-7; CDR3 DNA: TGTGCCAGCAGTGGATCAACAACCCTCGGGACTAGCGGAGGTTACGAGCAGTACTTC; CDR3 protein: CASSGSTTLGTSGGYEQYF
D gene: TRBD2; clone size: .; V gene: TRBV5-6; J gene: TRBJ2-5; CDR3 DNA: TGTGCCAGCAGCTTCACAGGACTAGCGGGAGGAGAGACCCAGTACTTC; CDR3 protein: CASSFTGLAGGETQYF
D gene: TRBD1; clone size: .; V gene: TRBV19; J gene: TRBJ2-7; CDR3 DNA: TGTGCCAGTTCCCCGGGGACAGGGGGTTTCGAGCAGTACTTC; CDR3 protein: CASSPGTGGFEQYF
D gene: .; clone size: .; V gene: TRBV14; J gene: TRBJ1-4; CDR3 DNA: TGTGCCAGCAGCCAGGGCGGGGACCTGTTTTTT; CDR3 protein: CASSQGGDLFF
D gene: .; clone size: .; V gene: TRBV2; J gene: TRBJ2-7; CDR3 DNA: TGTGCCAGCCTCGCCTGGAACTACGAGCAGTACTTC; CDR3 protein: CASLAWNYEQYF
D gene: .; clone size: .; V gene: TRBV6-5; J gene: TRBJ2-3; CDR3 DNA: TGTGCCAGCAGGCGGGACCCTCTAAGCACAGATACGCAGTATTTT; CDR3 protein: CASRRDPLSTDTQYF
D gene: TRBD2; clone size: .; V gene: TRBV27; J gene: TRBJ2-2; CDR3 DNA: TGTGCCAGCAGTTTATACCTGCGGGAGGGCCTAGGCGGGGAGCTGTTTTTT; CDR3 protein: CASSLYLREGLGGELFF
D gene: .; clone size: .; V gene: TRBV7-9; J gene: TRBJ1-2; CDR3 DNA: TGTGCCAGCAGCTTAGGGACAGAGGCCCTCACGGATGGCTACACCTTC; CDR3 protein: CASSLGTEALTDGYTF
D gene: TRBD2; clone size: .; V gene: TRBV7-3; J gene: TRBJ2-5; CDR3 DNA: TGTGCCAGCAGCTCCCACGGGGGGGAGACCCAGTACTTC; CDR3 protein: CASSSHGGETQYF
D gene: .; clone size: .; V gene: TRBV11-2; J gene: TRBJ2-7; CDR3 DNA: TGTGCCAGCAGCTTAGCGGCCGAGCAGTACTTC; CDR3 protein: CASSLAAEQYF
D gene: TRBD1; clone size: .; V gene: TRBV7-2; J gene: TRBJ2-7; CDR3 DNA: TGTGCCAGCAGCTTTTCCTCTCTGGGACAGTACGAGCAGTACTTC; CDR3 protein: CASSFSSLGQYEQYF
D gene: TRBD1; clone size: .; V gene: TRBV5-1; J gene: TRBJ2-7; CDR3 DNA: TGCGCCAGCAGCGTGGAACAGGGGATTCGGGAGCAGTACTTC; CDR3 protein: CASSVEQGIREQYF
D gene: .; clone size: .; V gene: TRBV7-9; J gene: TRBJ2-3; CDR3 DNA: TGTGCCAGCAGCCCCCAGTGGGTTAGCGCAGATACGCAGTATTTT; CDR3 protein: CASSPQWVSADTQYF
D gene: TRBD1; clone size: .; V gene: TRBV5-6; J gene: TRBJ2-7; CDR3 DNA: TGTGCCAGCAGCTACTCAGGGGGCTCCTACGAGCAGTACTTC; CDR3 protein: CASSYSGGSYEQYF
D gene: TRBD2; clone size: once; V gene: TRBV10-3; J gene: TRBJ2-3; CDR3 DNA: TGTGCCATCAGTGAGCTTCTAGCGGGACTAGATAGCACAGATACGCAGTATTTT; CDR3 protein: CAISELLAGLDSTDTQYF
D gene: .; clone size: .; V gene: TRBV27; J gene: TRBJ2-7; CDR3 DNA: TGTGCCAGCAGTATCCAAACAGGATCCGAGCAGTACTTC; CDR3 protein: CASSIQTGSEQYF
D gene: .; clone size: .; V gene: TRBV5-8; J gene: TRBJ1-2; CDR3 DNA: TGTGCCAGCTTCAGGGGCGGCTACACCTTC; CDR3 protein: CASFRGGYTF
D gene: .; clone size: .; V gene: TRBV5-4; J gene: TRBJ2-4; CDR3 DNA: TGTGCCAGCAGCTTGGCCTTAGCCAAAAACATTCAGTACTTC; CDR3 protein: CASSLALAKNIQYF
D gene: .; clone size: once; V gene: TRBV4-1; J gene: TRBJ2-3; CDR3 DNA: TGCGCCAGCAGCCACCTATCCTTGGCGGATACGCAGTATTTT; CDR3 protein: CASSHLSLADTQYF
D gene: TRBD2; clone size: .; V gene: TRBV13; J gene: TRBJ2-3; CDR3 DNA: TGTGCCAGCAGCCTAGGACTAGACACAGATACGCAGTATTTT; CDR3 protein: CASSLGLDTDTQYF
D gene: .; clone size: .; V gene: TRBV28; J gene: TRBJ2-3; CDR3 DNA: TGTGCCAGCAGTTTATTAGGGAGCACAGATACGCAGTATTTT; CDR3 protein: CASSLLGSTDTQYF
D gene: .; clone size: .; V gene: TRBV4-1; J gene: TRBJ2-5; CDR3 DNA: TGCGCCAGCAGCCTCTATTTTTCGGGAATCCAAGAGACCCAGTACTTC; CDR3 protein: CASSLYFSGIQETQYF
D gene: .; clone size: .; V gene: TRBV29-1; J gene: TRBJ2-7; CDR3 DNA: TGCAGCGTTGAAGAGGGCTACGGGACACAGGCAGCCTACGAGCAGTACTTC; CDR3 protein: CSVEEGYGTQAAYEQYF
D gene: .; clone size: .; V gene: TRBV5-1; J gene: TRBJ1-2; CDR3 DNA: TGCGCCAGCAGCCCCTACGCCCGTTCCGAACGATATGGCTACACCTTC; CDR3 protein: CASSPYARSERYGYTF
D gene: .; clone size: .; V gene: TRBV4-1; J gene: TRBJ1-2; CDR3 DNA: TGCGCCAGCAGCCCCCAGAATAGAGTGGATGGCTACACCTTC; CDR3 protein: CASSPQNRVDGYTF
D gene: .; clone size: .; V gene: TRBV2; J gene: TRBJ2-1; CDR3 DNA: TGTGCCAGCAGTGAACCGGCGAATGAGCAGTTCTTC; CDR3 protein: CASSEPANEQFF
D gene: TRBD2; clone size: .; V gene: TRBV27; J gene: TRBJ2-1; CDR3 DNA: TGTGCCAGCAGTCCGTATCGGGGGGGCACCAATGAGCAGTTCTTC; CDR3 protein: CASSPYRGGTNEQFF
D gene: TRBD1; clone size: .; V gene: TRBV7-6; J gene: TRBJ1-1; CDR3 DNA: TGTGCCAGCAGCTGGCCATATGACAGGGCCATGAACACTGAAGCTTTCTTT; CDR3 protein: CASSWPYDRAMNTEAFF
D gene: TRBD1; clone size: .; V gene: TRBV11-2; J gene: TRBJ2-7; CDR3 DNA: TGTGCCAGCAGCCCCGGCGGGACAGGGTACGAGCAGTACTTC; CDR3 protein: CASSPGGTGYEQYF
D gene: .; clone size: .; V gene: TRBV19; J gene: TRBJ1-1; CDR3 DNA: TGTGCCAGTAGTATAGGGCAGCTGAACACTGAAGCTTTCTTT; CDR3 protein: CASSIGQLNTEAFF
D gene: TRBD2; clone size: .; V gene: TRBV27; J gene: TRBJ2-3; CDR3 DNA: TGTGCCAGCAGCCCCGCCGGGGGGGCAGATACGCAGTATTTT; CDR3 protein: CASSPAGGADTQYF
D gene: .; clone size: .; V gene: TRBV27; J gene: TRBJ1-2; CDR3 DNA: TGTGCCAGCAGTTCCGGTGGGGACTATGGCTACACCTTC; CDR3 protein: CASSSGGDYGYTF
D gene: .; clone size: .; V gene: TRBV5-1; J gene: TRBJ2-2; CDR3 DNA: TGCGCCAGCAGCTTTTTCGATCTAGGAACCGGGGAGCTGTTTTTT; CDR3 protein: CASSFFDLGTGELFF
D gene: .; clone size: .; V gene: TRBV7-9; J gene: TRBJ2-3; CDR3 DNA: TGTGCCGGCGACAGCTCTAGCACAGATACGCAGTATTTT; CDR3 protein: CAGDSSSTDTQYF
D gene: TRBD2; clone size: once; V gene: TRBV19; J gene: TRBJ2-1; CDR3 DNA: TGTGCCAGTAGTCCGGGGACTAGCGGGCTTTTTTCCAATGAGCAGTTCTTC; CDR3 protein: CASSPGTSGLFSNEQFF
D gene: TRBD1; clone size: .; V gene: TRBV5-4; J gene: TRBJ1-2; CDR3 DNA: TGTGCCAGCAGCTTGGTGACAGGGGGCCCCTATGGCTACACCTTC; CDR3 protein: CASSLVTGGPYGYTF
D gene: TRBD1; clone size: .; V gene: TRBV2; J gene: TRBJ1-5; CDR3 DNA: TGTGCCAGCAGGGCCGGGACAGGGATGAATCAGCCCCAGCATTTT; CDR3 protein: CASRAGTGMNQPQHF
D gene: .; clone size: .; V gene: TRBV18; J gene: TRBJ1-2; CDR3 DNA: TGTGCCAGCTCACCCCCGGGGGGAATAATTGGCTACACCTTC; CDR3 protein: CASSPPGGIIGYTF
D gene: .; clone size: .; V gene: TRBV6-5; J gene: TRBJ1-2; CDR3 DNA: TGTGCCAGCACCCACAGGGTTGGCTATGGCTACACCTTC; CDR3 protein: CASTHRVGYGYTF
D gene: .; clone size: .; V gene: TRBV7-2; J gene: TRBJ2-2; CDR3 DNA: TGTGCCAGCAGCTTAGGGACAGCGGACGGGGAGCTGTTTTTT; CDR3 protein: CASSLGTADGELFF
D gene: .; clone size: once; V gene: TRBV6-5; J gene: TRBJ1-5; CDR3 DNA: TGTGCCAGCAGTTACGGGGCGGGGAATCAGCCCCAGCATTTT; CDR3 protein: CASSYGAGNQPQHF
D gene: .; clone size: .; V gene: TRBV27; J gene: TRBJ2-7; CDR3 DNA: TGTGCCAGCAGCCCATCCGGGACTGGGTCCTACGAGCAGTACTTC; CDR3 protein: CASSPSGTGSYEQYF
D gene: .; clone size: .; V gene: TRBV27; J gene: TRBJ1-5; CDR3 DNA: TGTGCCAGCAGTTCAGGAAGCTCTAGCAATCAGCCCCAGCATTTT; CDR3 protein: CASSSGSSSNQPQHF
D gene: .; clone size: once; V gene: TRBV4-2; J gene: TRBJ2-2; CDR3 DNA: TGTGCCAGCAGCCAAGACCTGAGCGGGGAGCTGTTTTTT; CDR3 protein: CASSQDLSGELFF
D gene: .; clone size: .; V gene: TRBV13; J gene: TRBJ2-7; CDR3 DNA: TGTGCCAGCAGCAAACGAAGGGGACCGTCAGCCTACGAGCAGTACTTC; CDR3 protein: CASSKRRGPSAYEQYF
D gene: .; clone size: .; V gene: TRBV6-5; J gene: TRBJ1-2; CDR3 DNA: TGTGCCAGCAGTTACTCTGGGGCAGCCTATGGCTACACCTTC; CDR3 protein: CASSYSGAAYGYTF
D gene: TRBD2; clone size: .; V gene: TRBV19; J gene: TRBJ2-1; CDR3 DNA: TGTGCCAGTAGTATCATCGGCGCGGCGGGAGGGTCTTACCTTTACAATGAGCAGTTCTTC; CDR3 protein: CASSIIGAAGGSYLYNEQFF
D gene: .; clone size: .; V gene: TRBV28; J gene: TRBJ2-1; CDR3 DNA: TGTGCCAGCAGTATGTTACGGGACGCACCCTACAATGAGCAGTTCTTC; CDR3 protein: CASSMLRDAPYNEQFF
D gene: TRBD2; clone size: .; V gene: TRBV4-1; J gene: TRBJ2-3; CDR3 DNA: TGCGCCAGCAGCCAAGTGGGGCTAGCGGGAGGTTTCACAGATACGCAGTATTTT; CDR3 protein: CASSQVGLAGGFTDTQYF
D gene: .; clone size: .; V gene: TRBV13; J gene: TRBJ2-7; CDR3 DNA: TGTGCCAGCAGCTCCGCTCTGGCGAACCCTTCCTACGAGCAGTACTTC; CDR3 protein: CASSSALANPSYEQYF
D gene: .; clone size: .; V gene: TRBV27; J gene: TRBJ1-5; CDR3 DNA: TGTGCCAGCAGTTTAACCGGGGGCGGAGGCAATCAGCCCCAGCATTTT; CDR3 protein: CASSLTGGGGNQPQHF
D gene: .; clone size: .; V gene: TRBV28; J gene: TRBJ1-2; CDR3 DNA: TGTGCCAGCAGTTTACCGGGGGACCCTGGTACTAACTATGGCTACACCTTC; CDR3 protein: CASSLPGDPGTNYGYTF